This T cell receptor beta chain was documented in a study of CD8+ T cells in alopecia areata. Study results and limitations: In lesional scalp, particularly from alopecia totalis/universalis, clonality was higher than in normal scalp.

CDR1 and CDR2 from the germline V gene are MNHEY and SVGAGI. Trimming took 0 bases from V and 5 from J; bases not matched to a gene: 5. The CDR3 contains 15 residues. In regard to this clone: Its target is not known.

Following extraction, RNA underwent reverse transcription to cDNA, which served as the sequencing template. Produced via immunoSEQ multiplex PCR; TCRdb's table is partial and in-frame only. Of 45,000 to 70,000 clones listed, about 96% are singletons. The chain couples TRBV6-5 to TRBJ1-1; TRBD1 aligns across 8 bases. This receptor was obtained from a human donor with alopecia areata. Sample: CD8+ T cells sorted from blood, taken at week 0. The CDR3 loop reads CASSYSPGGETEAFF. CDR3 coding DNA: TGTGCCAGCAGTTACTCTCCAGGGGGCGAAACTGAAGCTTTCTTT.